Listed here are 24 T cell receptor beta chains from one sample, sequenced in a study of control samples from healthy donors and cancer patients (dated by TCRdb to the early 2020s). Libraries came from the immunoSEQ multiplex PCR assay. TCRdb carries this immuneACCESS record with in-frame sequences only. Its versions omit some clonotypes, under half of them owing to an unresolved V gene in the studies checked, with the rest unexplained. Across this sample there are about 130,000 clones, with 80% to 95% seen only once. The ten largest clones represent almost 2.5% of the sample. What was sequenced was blood. All receptors come from a man aged 18 to 35 in good health.

The chain links TRBV5-6 to TRBJ2-5; the D is unclear. The germline CDR1 and CDR2 sequences are SGHDT and YYEEEE. Trimming cost V 0 bases and J 9 bases, with 18 bases left between them. The CDR3 is made up of 15 amino acids. The DNA for the CDR3 is TGTGCCAGCAGCTTGGGTTTGCCCGGGTTTCGGGCCCAGTACTTC. This gives the protein CASSLGLPGFRAQYF.

Details on this clone: Other DNA sequences in this sample translate to the same CDR3. The chain employs TRBV30 and TRBJ1-5, with no clear D. Trimming cost V 3 bases and J 0 bases, with 6 bases left between them. CDR1 is GTSNPN, CDR2 SVGIG, per germline (reference sequence). There are 13 residues in the CDR3. The CDR3 loop is CAWSTDSNQPQHF. The CDR3, as DNA: TGTGCCTGGAGCACGGATAGCAATCAGCCCCAGCATTTT. Variable domain in full (rest from reference TRBV30 and TRBJ1-5): SQTIHQWPATLVQPVGSPLSLECTVEGTSNPNLYWYRQAAGRGLQLLFYSVGIGQISSEVPQNLSASRPQDRQFILSSKKLLLSDSGFYLCAWSTDSNQPQHFGDGTRLSIL.

The chain joins TRBV4-1 to TRBJ1-6, with TRBD1 matching 9 bases. Germline CDR1 is MGHRA and CDR2 is YSYEKL. V dropped 2 bases and J dropped 10; count of bases not matched to a gene: 15. The CDR3 extends over 18 amino acids. Here the CDR3 reads CASSQHSTPGQGDSPLHF. The CDR3 DNA follows: TGCGCCAGCAGCCAACACTCCACACCGGGACAGGGTGACTCACCCCTCCACTTT.

V and J are TRBV30 and TRBJ1-6, with TRBD1 identical over 7 bases. The V segment lost 4 bases and the J segment 9 bases; nucleotides outside the gene matches: 9. The CDR3 spans 14 residues. Germline loops: CDR1 GTSNPN, CDR2 SVGIG (reference sequence). This CDR3 is CAWTPGTVGSPLHF. The CDR3 DNA reads as TGTGCCTGGACCCCGGGGACAGTAGGTTCACCCCTCCACTTT.

V and J are TRBV25-1 and TRBJ2-3, with D possibly called TRBD1 or TRBD2 (5 bases each). Germline V lookup: CDR1 MGHDK, CDR2 SYGVNS. Trimming stripped 4 bases from V and 6 bases from J, with 17 bases between. This CDR3 has 15 residues. The CDR3 DNA sequence: TGTGCCAGCAGTGTAACTAGTGGGGGTACCGATACGCAGTATTTT. The encoded protein is CASSVTSGGTDTQYF.

The chain couples TRBV11-2 to TRBJ2-7; D perhaps matches TRBD1 (5 bases). V was clipped by 6 bases and J by 5 bases, with 17 bases between them. The CDR3 totals 14 residues. Looked up from germline, CDR1 is SGHAT and CDR2 is FQNNGV. For the CDR3, the DNA is TGTGCCAGCAGGAAAATCCGGCTAGGGGACGAGCAGTACTTC. This codes for CASRKIRLGDEQYF.

This clone was seen a few times. The rearrangement joins TRBV20-1 to TRBJ1-2; weak D call: TRBD1 (6 bases). Germline V lookup: CDR1 DFQATT, CDR2 SNEGSKA (reference sequence). V lost 4 bases and J lost 8, with 11 bases in between. The CDR3 has 11 residues. The CDR3 is CSAKGEFGYTF. CDR3 sequence (DNA): TGCAGTGCTAAGGGGGAGTTCGGCTACACCTTC.

CDR3 loop: CASSQLLPTPGQLNNSPLHF. The CDR3 DNA reads as TGCGCCAGCAGCCAACTGTTGCCGACACCCGGACAGCTAAATAATTCACCCCTCCACTTT. The chain is built from TRBV4-3 and TRBJ1-6; the D gene is possibly TRBD1 (6 bases). Trimming cost V 2 bases and J 5 bases, with 25 bases left between them. CDR1 and CDR2 from the germline V gene are LGHNA and YSLEER. The CDR3 runs to 20 residues.

This rearrangement joins TRBV2 to TRBJ2-7; D may match TRBD1 or TRBD2 (5 bases each). CDR1 SNHLY and CDR2 FYNNEI come from the germline V gene. The CDR3 is made up of 15 amino acids. Trimming stripped 2 bases from V and 6 bases from J, with 17 bases between. The CDR3 spells CASSESSFRGVEQYF. Here the CDR3 DNA reads TGTGCCAGCAGTGAATCAAGTTTTCGAGGGGTCGAGCAGTACTTC.

This clone came up once. The chain carries TRBV24-1 and TRBJ2-5, with 9 nucleotides matching TRBD2. J lost 4 bases, V lost 9 bases, and 8 bases had no gene match. The CDR3 has 14 amino acids. Germline CDR1 and CDR2: KGHDR and SFDVKD. The CDR3 DNA reads TGTGCCACCGGAAGCGGGAGGAAAAGAGAGACCCAGTACTTC. Translated: CATGSGRKRETQYF.

The chain is built from TRBV6-5 and TRBJ2-1; D not resolved. The length of the CDR3 is 16 residues. The V gene lost 0 bases and the J gene lost 4 bases, with 13 bases spanning the gap. CDR1 MNHEY and CDR2 SVGAGI come from the germline V gene. The CDR3 coding sequence is TGTGCCAGCAGTTACTCCGCACAGTCCAGTTACAATGAGCAGTTCTTC. It yields the protein CASSYSAQSSYNEQFF.

The chain joins TRBV25-1 to TRBJ2-2; TRBD1 might be the D (6 bases). Germline CDR1 and CDR2: MGHDK and SYGVNS. This CDR3 has 13 amino acids. V lost 5 bases, J lost 7 bases, and 11 bases lay in between. CDR3 sequence (DNA): TGTGCCAGCAGTAGAGGGGGTGGCGGGGAGCTGTTTTTT. Protein product: CASSRGGGGELFF. Based on the CDR3 plus reference TRBV25-1 and TRBJ2-2, the full variable domain is EADIYQTPRYLVIGTGKKITLECSQTMGHDKMYWYQQDPGMELHLIHYSYGVNSTEKGDLSSESTVSRIRTEHFPLTLESARPSHTSQYLCASSRGGGGELFFGEGSRLTVL.

J is TRBJ2-2 and V is TRBV24-1; a weak D match, TRBD1 (6 bases). Germline V lookup: CDR1 KGHDR, CDR2 SFDVKD. The germline V and J ends were trimmed by 3 bases and 6 bases, with 7 bases remaining between them. This CDR3 region has 13 residues. CDR3 in DNA: TGTGCCACCAGTGATGGGGGCTCCGGGGAGCTGTTTTTT. Translating gives CATSDGGSGELFF.

The chain links TRBV28 to TRBJ2-1; weak D call: TRBD2 (5 bases). This CDR3 has 14 residues. Germline V gene data show CDR1 as MDHEN and CDR2 as SYDVKM. Trimming cost V 5 bases and J 7 bases, with 15 bases left between them. CDR3 bases: TGTGCCAGCAGTAAATCGGGAAGGCGGAATGAGCAGTTCTTC. Translating gives CASSKSGRRNEQFF. Supplemented by reference TRBV28 and TRBJ2-1, the full variable domain reads DVKVTQSSRYLVKRTGEKVFLECVQDMDHENMFWYRQDPGLGLRLIYFSYDVKMKEKGDIPEGYSVSREKKERFSLILESASTNQTSMYLCASSKSGRRNEQFFGPGTRLTVL.

This chain uses TRBV15 with TRBJ1-1; no definite D call. Germline assignment: CDR1 LNHNV and CDR2 YYDKDF (reference sequence). The CDR3 totals 11 residues. Trimming took 2 bases from V and 5 from J, leaving 3 bases between them. CDR3 region: CATSRLTEAFF. The CDR3 DNA follows: TGTGCCACCAGCAGACTGACTGAAGCTTTCTTT.

The chain couples TRBV7-3 to TRBJ2-3; D is unresolved. Per the germline V gene, CDR1 is SGHTA and CDR2 is FQGTGA. The CDR3 extends over 15 amino acids. V dropped 5 bases and J dropped 1 base, with 13 bases sitting between them. The CDR3 DNA reads as TGTGCCAGCAGCCCCACGGCAGGAGGCACAGATACGCAGTATTTT. Translated, it gives CASSPTAGGTDTQYF.

The V gene is TRBV3-1 (or the pseudogene TRBV3-2), the J gene TRBJ2-5; 7 bases map to TRBD1. Germline CDR1 reads LGHDT; CDR2 reads YNNKEL (reference sequence). This CDR3 has 20 amino acids. The ends lost 1 base at V and 2 bases at J; junction bases unmatched: 19. The CDR3 DNA follows: TGTGCCAGCAGCCAAGCGGCAGTGCTCGTCACTGGGACAGCTCAAGAGACCCAGTACTTC. It translates to CASSQAAVLVTGTAQETQYF.

This clone was recorded once. The chain has TRBV2 and TRBJ1-2, with 9 bases matching TRBD1. This CDR3 region has 16 residues. The V gene's germline CDR1 is SNHLY and CDR2 FYNNEI. Unmatched junction bases numbered 13, after V lost 7 bases and J lost 4 bases. In DNA, the CDR3 is TGTGCCAGCAAGGGGACAGGGACCCTAGGGGGCTATGGCTACACCTTC. Amino acids: CASKGTGTLGGYGYTF.

The chain employs TRBV9 and TRBJ1-5; D is unclear. The CDR3 is 15 amino acids. Germline V gene lookup returns CDR1 SGDLS and CDR2 YYNGEE. V shed 3 bases and J shed 1 base, with 11 bases lying between them. In nucleotides, the CDR3 is TGTGCCAGCAGCGGAACGCCACTGAGCAATCAGCCCCAGCATTTT. Translation: CASSGTPLSNQPQHF.

This sequence joins TRBV6-5 and TRBJ2-5; TRBD2 is a possible D gene (6 bases). The CDR3 runs to 14 residues. V lost 9 bases and J 3 bases, leaving 17 bases between the germline ends. CDR1 is MNHEY and CDR2 is SVGAGI in the germline V gene. This chain's CDR3 is CASQPGVQEETQYF. CDR3 nucleotide sequence: TGTGCCAGTCAGCCGGGGGTCCAAGAAGAGACCCAGTACTTC.

This clone was observed a single time. The J gene is TRBJ2-1, the V gene TRBV27; D is perhaps TRBD2 (7 bases). Per the germline V gene, CDR1 is MNHEY and CDR2 is SMNVEV (reference sequence). Trimming stripped 6 bases from V and 14 bases from J, with 14 bases between. This CDR3 is 11 amino acids long. CDR3 coding DNA: TGTGCCAGCAGCCTCGCGGGGGCGGAGTTCTTC. Its translation is CASSLAGAEFF.

The chain employs TRBV5-5 and TRBJ2-7; 9 nucleotides agree with TRBD1. V shed 1 base, J shed 5 bases, and the junction held 4 bases outside the gene matches. CDR1 SGHKS and CDR2 YYEKEE come from the germline V gene (reference sequence). The CDR3 contains 14 residues. CDR3 loop: CASSLKDRGNEQYV. In DNA, the CDR3 is TGTGCCAGCAGCTTGAAGGACAGGGGCAACGAGCAGTACGTC.

This chain joins TRBV30 and TRBJ2-6; D is undetermined. The CDR3 length is 14 residues. Germline-derived CDR1 and CDR2 are GTSNPN and SVGIG (reference sequence). Trimming left V 2 bases short and J 0 bases short, with 5 bases between. In nucleotides, the CDR3 is TGTGCCTGGAGTTCCGGCTCTGGGGCCAACGTCCTGACTTTC. It translates to CAWSSGSGANVLTF.

V and J are TRBV27 and TRBJ2-1; D possibly uses TRBD1 or TRBD2 (5 bases each). The germline V gene has CDR1 MNHEY and CDR2 SMNVEV (reference sequence). The CDR3 totals 14 residues. The V gene lost 10 bases and the J gene lost 6 bases, with 19 bases spanning the gap. The CDR3 DNA reads as TGTGCCACCACTAGGGGCCGTAGGGGCAATGAGCAGTTCTTC. Its translation: CATTRGRRGNEQFF.